What follows describes a single T cell receptor (beta chain). Using immunoSEQ multiplex PCR, the repertoire was profiled, and TCRdb retains in-frame clones only, with some absent. The sample has around 97,000 clones; about 94% are singletons. The data derive from a study of siplizumab effects on memory and regulatory T cells. V gave up 1 base and J gave up 4 bases, with 13 bases separating them. This CDR3 region has 15 residues. Germline V gives CDR1 LNHDA, CDR2 SQIVND (reference sequence). Source material: non-Treg CD4+ T cells sorted from blood. The chain couples TRBV19 to TRBJ2-5; D is perhaps TRBD1 (6 bases). The TCR was taken from a human donor in good health. The CDR3 nucleotides read TGTGCCAGTAGTATAGTAACGGGCAGGGGAGAGACCCAGTACTTC. Its translation is CASSIVTGRGETQYF.